A single sample is the source of the 24 T cell receptor beta chains below, sequenced in a study of blood T cells in healthy people across ages. A sample-barcoded 5' primer and a J-beta primer mix were used in a second PCR of roughly 7 to 12 cycles. Each CDR3 protein gets one entry after TCRdb re-called the 5' RACE reads with MiXCR. This table has approximately 880,000 distinct CDR3 sequences, approximately 49% appearing once. The sample taken for sequencing was blood. The receptors were sampled from a man aged 25-45 years in good health.

V usage is TRBV21-1 and J usage is TRBJ1-1. TRBV21-1 is tagged as a pseudogene. CDR3 length equals 14 residues. CDR3 in amino acids: CASSKGGPDTEAFF. The CDR3 DNA follows: TGTGCCAGCAGCAAAGGCGGGCCGGACACTGAAGCTTTCTTT.

This clonotype has just a few counts. V usage is TRBV5-1 and J usage is TRBJ2-5; TRBD2 might be the D (7 bases). The V and J ends lost 5 bases and 1 base respectively, with 15 bases between them. Germline CDR1 reads SGHRS; CDR2 reads YFSETQ. The CDR3 is 15 residues long. The CDR3 reads CASRNYGGPQETQYF. CDR3 in DNA: TGCGCCAGCAGAAACTACGGGGGGCCCCAAGAGACCCAGTACTTC.

The genes are TRBV6-6 and TRBJ1-2; TRBD1 is a possible D gene (6 bases). The CDR3 covers 14 residues. The germline gives CDR1 MNHNY, CDR2 SVGAGI (reference sequence). Trimming shortened V by 0 bases and J by 8 bases, and 13 bases separated the two germline ends. The CDR3 region has the DNA TGTGCCAGCAGTTACTCGCCAGGGGCATCCGGCTACACCTTC. Amino acid sequence: CASSYSPGASGYTF.

The chain is built from TRBV20-1 and TRBJ2-3; TRBD1 or TRBD2 may be the D gene (5 bases each). The germline gives CDR1 DFQATT, CDR2 SNEGSKA (reference sequence). The CDR3 has 14 residues. Trimming shortened V by 6 bases and J by 2 bases, and 15 bases separated the two germline ends. CDR3 nucleotides: TGCAGTGCGTGGACCGGGACCACCACAGATACGCAGTATTTT. Protein sequence: CSAWTGTTTDTQYF.

Of note for this clonotype: A read error may produce the germline difference seen at one junction end. V and J are TRBV6-2 or TRBV6-3 and TRBJ1-1; D not certain. Per the germline V gene, CDR1 is MNHEY and CDR2 is SVGEGT. The CDR3 length is 15 residues. The CDR3, as DNA: TGTGCCAACAGTTACTCTGGGCCGACTATCACTGAAGCTTTCTTT. Translating it yields CANSYSGPTITEAFF.

This clonotype was found a few times. V usage is TRBV18 and J usage is TRBJ2-5, with D possibly being TRBD2 (5 bases). The CDR3 spans 14 residues. Trimming pared 4 bases from V and 4 bases from J, leaving 13 bases between. Germline-derived CDR1 and CDR2 are KGHSH and LQKENI. Here the CDR3 reads CASSRNGVPETQYF. As DNA, the CDR3 is TGTGCCAGCTCACGAAACGGGGTCCCAGAGACCCAGTACTTC.

Note on this clonotype: Just one base apart from a much larger clone, this may be a read error. This chain uses TRBV7-9 with TRBJ2-1, with TRBD1 matching 8 bases. Per germline, CDR1 SEHNR and CDR2 FQNEAQ (reference sequence). This CDR3 spans 15 amino acids. Trimming took 3 bases from V and 7 from J; bases not matched to a gene: 8. The CDR3 coding sequence is TGTGCCAGCAGCTTTGGGACAGGCTGGCGGAATGAGCAGTTCTTC. This encodes CASSFGTGWRNEQFF.

The chain employs TRBV24-1 and TRBJ2-7; TRBD2 is a possible D gene (6 bases). CDR3 size: 14 residues. Trimming shortened V by 4 bases and J by 1 base, and 10 bases separated the two germline ends. Germline V gene lookup returns CDR1 KGHDR and CDR2 SFDVKD. This CDR3 is CATSEAGSSYEQYF. CDR3 sequence (DNA): TGTGCCACCAGTGAGGCGGGATCATCCTACGAGCAGTACTTC.

This clonotype was seen repeatedly, ten times or more. The chain combines TRBV29-1 with TRBJ2-5; the D is unclear. Germline V lookup: CDR1 SQVTM, CDR2 ANQGSEA. V lost 4 bases to trimming and J lost 1 base, with 7 bases between them. The CDR3 runs 12 residues. The DNA of the CDR3 is TGCAGCGTTGTATGGATCCAAGAGACCCAGTACTTC. Amino acid sequence: CSVVWIQETQYF.

This chain joins TRBV4-2 and TRBJ1-2; D is unclear. Germline CDR1 reads LGHNA; CDR2 reads YNFKEQ. The length of the CDR3 is 16 residues. The V end lost 0 bases, the J end lost 0 bases, and 11 bases lay between the germline ends. The CDR3 DNA reads as TGTGCCAGCAGCCAAGATCCGACCGTTCCTAACTATGGCTACACCTTC. Amino acid sequence: CASSQDPTVPNYGYTF.

V and J are TRBV10-3 and TRBJ1-1, with D uncertain. CDR1 and CDR2 from the germline V gene are ENHRY and SYGVKD. Trimming left V 0 bases short and J 2 bases short, with 7 bases between. The CDR3 loop spans 14 amino acids. The CDR3 protein is CAISESEGNTEAFF. CDR3 DNA: TGTGCCATCAGTGAGTCGGAGGGTAACACTGAAGCTTTCTTT.

J is TRBJ2-5 and V is TRBV6-2 or TRBV6-3; D is perhaps TRBD1 (6 bases). Looked up from germline, CDR1 is MNHEY and CDR2 is SVGEGT. V lost 4 bases, J lost 5 bases, and 20 bases lay in between. The CDR3 spans 16 residues. The CDR3 is CASSSLGAGVRETQYF. As DNA, the CDR3 is TGTGCCAGCAGTTCCCTGGGGGCCGGTGTACGGGAGACCCAGTACTTC.

This clonotype was seen a handful of times. This chain connects TRBV27 to TRBJ2-5; D may be TRBD1 or TRBD2 (5 bases each). The ends were cut back, 5 bases at V and 4 bases at J, with 14 bases in the middle. CDR1 MNHEY and CDR2 SMNVEV come from the germline V gene (reference sequence). The CDR3 has 14 amino acids. CDR3 nucleotide sequence: TGTGCCAGCAGTAAGTCCAGGGAGAGAGAGACCCAGTACTTC. This codes for CASSKSRERETQYF.

This chain connects TRBV5-8 to TRBJ1-4; D unresolved. There are 13 residues in the CDR3. Germline loops: CDR1 SGHTS, CDR2 YDEGEE. V was trimmed by 6 bases and J by 4 bases, leaving 10 bases between them. The CDR3 region is CASTQPGNEKLFF. CDR3 sequence (DNA): TGTGCCAGCACCCAACCGGGTAATGAAAAACTGTTTTTT.

This clonotype was recorded only once. This chain connects TRBV20-1 to TRBJ2-7; 11 bases map to TRBD1. Germline V gene lookup returns CDR1 DFQATT and CDR2 SNEGSKA (reference sequence). CDR3 length: 17 residues. V was pared by 6 bases and J by 5 bases, with 18 bases of the junction left unmatched. The CDR3 is CSAKKGQGAAKSDEQYF. The CDR3 DNA sequence: TGCAGTGCAAAAAAAGGACAGGGGGCTGCTAAGAGTGACGAGCAGTACTTC.

Regarding this clonotype: At one end the junction does not follow the germline gene, possibly because of a read error. The chain recombines TRBV3-1 with TRBJ2-7; D not certain. CDR1 LGHDT and CDR2 YNNKEL come from the germline V gene (reference sequence). The CDR3 loop spans 13 amino acids. CDR3 loop: CANSQYARAEQYF. The CDR3 nucleotides are TGTGCCAACAGCCAATATGCGCGCGCCGAGCAGTACTTC.

The chain has TRBV20-1 and TRBJ2-1; TRBD1 matches at 7 bases. CDR1 and CDR2 from the germline V gene are DFQATT and SNEGSKA (reference sequence). The CDR3 covers 13 residues. V shed 6 bases and J 9 bases; nucleotides not matched to a gene: 11. The CDR3 reads CSATRQGRSEQFF. CDR3 bases: TGCAGTGCCACAAGACAGGGACGGAGTGAGCAGTTCTTC.

The rearrangement uses TRBV6-5 and TRBJ2-3; 7 nucleotides agree with TRBD2. CDR3 length: 14 residues. From germline, CDR1 is MNHEY and CDR2 SVGAGI. The J segment lost 4 bases and the V segment lost 7 bases, leaving 8 bases of the junction unmatched. CDR3 in amino acids: CASTERGGPDTQYF. CDR3 bases: TGTGCCAGCACCGAAAGGGGAGGGCCAGATACGCAGTATTTT.

J is TRBJ2-3 and V is TRBV11-2, with D possibly matching TRBD2 (9 bases). Germline CDR1 reads SGHAT; CDR2 reads FQNNGV. The CDR3 has 17 amino acids. Trimming cost V 4 bases and J 4 bases, with 21 bases left between them. CDR3 protein: CASSSRGGDRGADTQYF. The CDR3 nucleotides are TGTGCCAGCAGCTCGCGGGGGGGTGACAGGGGCGCAGATACGCAGTATTTT.

This clonotype was recorded a few times. The CDR3 DNA reads TGTGCCATCTCGAGGACAGTCAGCTCTGGGGCCAACGTCCTGACTTTC. As protein: CAISRTVSSGANVLTF. This rearrangement joins TRBV10-3 to TRBJ2-6; weak D call: TRBD1 (6 bases). V shed 8 bases and J shed 0 bases, with 14 bases lying between them. CDR3 length equals 16 residues. CDR1 and CDR2 (germline): ENHRY, SYGVKD.

The rearrangement links TRBV28 to TRBJ2-7; 8 bases align to TRBD1. The V segment lost 8 bases and the J segment 2 bases; nucleotides outside the gene matches: 8. The CDR3 loop spans 14 amino acids. The germline gives CDR1 MDHEN, CDR2 SYDVKM. The CDR3 DNA reads TGTGCCAGCGGAAGGACAGGGCAAGCCTACGAGCAGTACTTC. This gives the protein CASGRTGQAYEQYF.

In regard to this clonotype: A read error may produce the germline difference seen at one junction end. The chain couples TRBV4-3 to TRBJ1-1, with a weak D call TRBD1 (6 bases). This CDR3 comprises 13 residues. Germline V lookup: CDR1 LGHNA, CDR2 YSLEER. Written as DNA, the CDR3 is TGCGCCAGCAGGCAAGGGGGTGGCACTGAAGCTTTCTTT. Its translation is CASRQGGGTEAFF.

The gene calls are TRBV20-1 and TRBJ2-3, with no clear D. The germline CDR1 and CDR2 sequences are DFQATT and SNEGSKA (reference sequence). Trimming took 6 bases from V and 5 from J, leaving 9 bases between them. The CDR3 consists of 11 residues. The CDR3 DNA reads TGCAGTGCCAATAGACTAGATACGCAGTATTTT. Protein: CSANRLDTQYF.

V gene TRBV29-1 combines with J gene TRBJ2-7, with D possibly being TRBD2 (6 bases). Trimming pared 6 bases from V and 6 bases from J, leaving 15 bases between. This CDR3 has 12 amino acids. Germline CDR1 SQVTM, CDR2 ANQGSEA. The CDR3 region is CSVEGPPGEQYF. As DNA, the CDR3 is TGCAGCGTGGAGGGACCCCCGGGCGAGCAGTACTTC.